A single sample gave rise to the 22 T cell receptor beta chains below, sequenced in a study of blood T cell repertoires in COVID-19. Sequencing was performed with immunoSEQ multiplex PCR; in TCRdb, only in-frame clones are kept and a portion is missing. The data show over 85,000 clones, with around 82% seen just once and about 15% held by the top ten. The sample was peripheral blood. All receptors derive from a woman aged 60-70 years with acute or convalescent COVID-19.

The rearrangement links TRBV29-1 to TRBJ1-2; D ambiguous. CDR1 is SQVTM, CDR2 ANQGSEA, per germline. The CDR3 is made up of 12 amino acids. With 3 bases removed from V and 0 bases from J, the gap between germline ends came to 5 bases. The CDR3 nucleotides are TGCAGCGTTGAGACACCTAACTATGGCTACACCTTC. Protein: CSVETPNYGYTF.

The chain combines TRBV19 with TRBJ1-5; maybe TRBD1 (5 bases). This CDR3 spans 15 amino acids. CDR1 is LNHDA and CDR2 is SQIVND in the germline V gene (reference sequence). The V end was cut by 5 bases, the J end by 3 bases, with 14 bases between. The CDR3 sequence is CASSPKTDFNQPQHF. The CDR3 DNA follows: TGTGCCAGTAGTCCCAAGACAGACTTCAATCAGCCCCAGCATTTT.

The chain uses TRBV27 and TRBJ2-3; D might be TRBD1 (5 bases). The V gene lost 7 bases and the J gene lost 3 bases, with 14 bases spanning the gap. The CDR3 is made up of 14 amino acids. Germline V gene lookup returns CDR1 MNHEY and CDR2 SMNVEV (reference sequence). CDR3 sequence reads: CASNTWAGTDTQYF. The CDR3 nucleotides are TGTGCCAGCAATACATGGGCAGGGACAGATACGCAGTATTTT.

This chain links TRBV4-2 with TRBJ1-1; weak D call: TRBD1 (6 bases). Germline loops: CDR1 LGHNA, CDR2 YNFKEQ. Trimming removed 6 bases at V and 8 bases at J, with 16 bases between. CDR3 length equals 13 residues. CDR3 sequence (DNA): TGTGCCAGCAGTTACAGGGAACAGGACGAAGCTTTCTTT. Encoded protein: CASSYREQDEAFF.

J is TRBJ2-7 and V is TRBV28; D unresolved. Trimming removed 3 bases at V and 3 bases at J, with 12 bases between. The V gene's germline CDR1 is MDHEN and CDR2 SYDVKM. This CDR3 spans 14 amino acids. The CDR3 nucleotides are TGTGCCAGCAGTTTCCTCGGAGTCAACTACGAGCAGTACTTC. Encoded protein: CASSFLGVNYEQYF. The full variable domain, with the rest looked up from reference TRBV28 and TRBJ2-7, is DVKVTQSSRYLVKRTGEKVFLECVQDMDHENMFWYRQDPGLGLRLIYFSYDVKMKEKGDIPEGYSVSREKKERFSLILESASTNQTSMYLCASSFLGVNYEQYFGPGTRLTVT.

As concerns this clone: The junction does not match germline at one end; this may be a read error. CDR3 bases: TGTGCCAGCAGCCAAGACACCGTCAGTAACAATGGCTACACCTTC. Translation gives CASSQDTVSNNGYTF. The chain has TRBV3-1 (or the pseudogene TRBV3-2) and TRBJ1-2, with D uncertain. Germline lookup yields CDR1 LGHDT and CDR2 YNNKEL (reference sequence). The CDR3 has 15 residues.

The chain employs TRBV3-1 (or the pseudogene TRBV3-2) and TRBJ2-5, with 7 bases lining up with TRBD2. After removal of 5 bases from V and 2 bases from J, the junction contained 5 bases not matched to a gene. The length of the CDR3 is 14 residues. Germline V gene lookup returns CDR1 LGHDT and CDR2 YNNKEL (reference sequence). DNA of the CDR3: TGTGCCAGCAGCGTCCCGGGGGGACAAGAGACCCAGTACTTC. Its translation is CASSVPGGQETQYF.

The chain is built from TRBV5-1 and TRBJ1-4; unclear D gene. CDR3 size: 17 residues. V lost 4 bases and J lost 5, with 21 bases in between. The V gene's germline CDR1 is SGHRS and CDR2 YFSETQ. The chain's CDR3 is CASSPLLRTTTNEKLFF. The CDR3 DNA reads TGCGCCAGCAGCCCCCTGTTGCGGACGACTACGAATGAAAAACTGTTTTTT. The variable domain in full, completed from reference TRBV5-1 and TRBJ1-4, reads KAGVTQTPRYLIKTRGQQVTLSCSPISGHRSVSWYQQTPGQGLQFLFEYFSETQRNKGNFPGRFSGRQFSNSRSEMNVSTLELGDSALYLCASSPLLRTTTNEKLFFGSGTQLSVL.

The V gene is TRBV29-1, the J gene TRBJ2-3; TRBD2 matches 10 bases. This CDR3 comprises 14 residues. Germline V lookup: CDR1 SQVTM, CDR2 ANQGSEA. After removal of 7 bases from V and 2 bases from J, the junction contained 6 bases not matched to a gene. In nucleotides, the CDR3 is TGCAGCGCAACTAGCGGGGATAACACAGATACGCAGTATTTT. As protein: CSATSGDNTDTQYF.

V is TRBV11-3 and J is TRBJ2-7; 10 bases match TRBD2. The germline V gene has CDR1 SGHNT and CDR2 YENEEA. CDR3 length: 13 amino acids. With V trimmed by 8 bases and J by 7 bases, 8 bases remained unmatched. CDR3 region: CASQSGGAGEQYF. In DNA, the CDR3 is TGTGCCAGCCAGAGCGGGGGGGCAGGAGAGCAGTACTTC.

The chain joins TRBV4-3 to TRBJ2-3; possibly TRBD2 for D (7 bases). Germline V gives CDR1 LGHNA, CDR2 YSLEER. This CDR3 spans 16 amino acids. Trimming took 0 bases from V and 1 from J, leaving 11 bases between them. CDR3 in amino acids: CASSQEGAGGTDTQYF. The CDR3 bases are TGCGCCAGCAGCCAAGAGGGGGCGGGGGGCACAGATACGCAGTATTTT.

This clone turned up a few times. The V gene is TRBV7-2, the J gene TRBJ2-5; the match to TRBD1 covers 12 bases. Unmatched junction bases numbered 8, after V lost 4 bases and J lost 5 bases. Germline V gene sequence: CDR1 SGHTA, CDR2 FQGNSA. The CDR3 is 16 amino acids. The CDR3 sequence: CASSSPGQGARETQYF. The CDR3 DNA reads TGTGCCAGCAGCTCGCCGGGACAGGGGGCGAGGGAGACCCAGTACTTC.

This clone has at least ten counts. The rearrangement joins TRBV3-1 (or the pseudogene TRBV3-2) to TRBJ2-2, with D uncertain. Trimming stripped 1 base from V and 1 base from J, with 4 bases between. This CDR3 is built from 14 residues. Germline lookup yields CDR1 LGHDT and CDR2 YNNKEL (reference sequence). CDR3 residues: CASSQVRNTGELFF. DNA of the CDR3: TGTGCCAGCAGCCAAGTTAGGAACACCGGGGAGCTGTTTTTT.

The rearrangement joins TRBV19 to TRBJ2-4, with TRBD1 identical over 8 bases. Trimming cost V 4 bases and J 13 bases; bases outside gene matches: 6. The CDR3 is made up of 12 amino acids. Germline V gene data show CDR1 as LNHDA and CDR2 as SQIVND (reference sequence). CDR3 in amino acids: CASSTTGQAQYF. The DNA for the CDR3 is TGTGCCAGTAGTACAACGGGACAGGCACAGTACTTC. Looking up the rest from reference TRBV19 and TRBJ2-4 gives the full variable domain: DGGITQSPKYLFRKEGQNVTLSCEQNLNHDAMYWYRQDPGQGLRLIYYSQIVNDFQKGDIAEGYSVSREKKESFPLTVTSAQKNPTAFYLCASSTTGQAQYFGAGTRLSVL.

This chain links TRBV30 with TRBJ1-1, with a weak D call TRBD1 (5 bases). The CDR3 contains 13 residues. V was pared by 3 bases and J by 2 bases, with 10 bases between. Germline lookup yields CDR1 GTSNPN and CDR2 SVGIG (reference sequence). The CDR3 sequence: CAWSQGLNTEAFF. In DNA form, the CDR3 reads TGTGCCTGGAGCCAGGGTCTCAACACTGAAGCTTTCTTT.

The V call is TRBV4-3, the J call TRBJ2-1, with 7 bases fitting TRBD2. Trimming cost V 3 bases and J 10 bases; bases outside gene matches: 9. CDR3 size: 14 residues. CDR1 LGHNA and CDR2 YSLEER come from the germline V gene. The CDR3: CASSQATSDREQFF. CDR3 DNA sequence: TGCGCCAGCAGCCAGGCTACTAGCGACCGAGAGCAGTTCTTC.

The rearrangement joins TRBV12-2 to TRBJ1-3; the table calls TRBD1, which could not be checked here. TRBV12-2 constitutes a pseudogene. CDR3 length: 19 amino acids. The CDR3 spells CASRLEIWDRAPSGNTIYF. Written as DNA, the CDR3 is TGTGCAAGTCGCTTAGAGATTTGGGACAGGGCCCCCTCTGGAAACACCATATATTTT.

This clone was found a few times. The V call is TRBV4-2, the J call TRBJ1-5; D ambiguous. This CDR3 contains 16 residues. Trimming pared 0 bases from V and 0 bases from J, leaving 9 bases between. CDR1 LGHNA and CDR2 YNFKEQ come from the germline V gene. The CDR3 here is CASSQESAGSNQPQHF. The CDR3 DNA sequence: TGTGCCAGCAGCCAAGAATCGGCGGGTAGCAATCAGCCCCAGCATTTT.

V and J are TRBV9 and TRBJ2-3, with 8 bases identical to TRBD2. Per germline, CDR1 SGDLS and CDR2 YYNGEE. The V segment lost 0 bases and the J segment 5 bases; nucleotides outside the gene matches: 5. The CDR3 has 15 amino acids. CDR3 sequence reads: CASSVGGGGIDTQYF. The CDR3 nucleotides read TGTGCCAGCAGCGTAGGTGGCGGGGGGATAGATACGCAGTATTTT.

V is TRBV7-3 and J is TRBJ1-1; D is uncertain. Trimming left V 2 bases short and J 4 bases short, with 8 bases between. Per germline, CDR1 SGHTA and CDR2 FQGTGA. CDR3 length: 13 residues. DNA of the CDR3: TGTGCCAGCAGCTTAGGTACAACCACTGAAGCTTTCTTT. This translates into CASSLGTTTEAFF.

The chain employs TRBV4-3 and TRBJ1-2, with D perhaps matching TRBD1 (6 bases). Germline V gene sequence: CDR1 LGHNA, CDR2 YSLEER. The CDR3 runs to 17 residues. V was cut by 0 bases and J by 8 bases, with 22 bases left in between. The CDR3 DNA reads TGCGCCAGCAGCCAAGATTGGACTCTCGGGGGGCTTCGGGGCTACACCTTC. Its translation: CASSQDWTLGGLRGYTF.

This rearrangement joins TRBV5-6 to TRBJ1-5, with 10 bases matching TRBD1. V shed 4 bases, J shed 5 bases, and the junction held 6 bases outside the gene matches. CDR1 and CDR2 from the germline V gene are SGHDT and YYEEEE. This CDR3 spans 15 amino acids. CDR3 protein: CASSDGTGEHQPQHF. CDR3 nucleotide sequence: TGTGCCAGCAGCGACGGGACAGGGGAACATCAGCCCCAGCATTTT.